These T cell receptor beta chains were read from a single sample in a study of cytomegalovirus exposure and HLA in healthy donors. Method: immunoSEQ multiplex PCR; TCRdb's copy keeps in-frame clones and lacks some. This sample has 150,000 to 200,000 clones, with 60% to 85% found just once. Sequencing input: PBMCs. These receptors came from a female donor in good health and CMV-seronegative. Each CDR3 is given with its conserved first and last residue. The D gene is left open where the match is weak. Rows may omit the clone size; those that give it use once, few, many or a size class.

clone_size,j_call,d_call,v_call,cdr3_length,cdr3_nt,cdr3_aa
NA,TRBJ2-7,TRBD1,TRBV27,16,TGTGCCAGCAGCCAACACCAGACAGGGACCCAAGCCGAGCAGTACTTC,CASSQHQTGTQAEQYF
NA,TRBJ2-7,NA,TRBV19,12,TGTGCCAGTAGTCCGGGAGCGCCCGAGCAGTACTTC,CASSPGAPEQYF
NA,TRBJ1-1,TRBD1,TRBV4-1,16,TGCGCCAGCAGCCAAGACACAGGGGCTGGGAACACTGAAGCTTTCTTT,CASSQDTGAGNTEAFF
NA,TRBJ2-1,TRBD1,TRBV9,16,TGTGCCAGCAGCAGTCCCCTGGGACAGGGGAACAATGAGCAGTTCTTC,CASSSPLGQGNNEQFF
NA,TRBJ2-3,NA,TRBV6-1,15,TGTGCCAGCAGTCCAGGGGCCTCTAGCACAGATACGCAGTATTTT,CASSPGASSTDTQYF
NA,TRBJ2-2,TRBD2,TRBV12-5,17,TGTGCTAGTGGTTTGGAACAGACTAGCTGGAACACCGGGGAGCTGTTTTTT,CASGLEQTSWNTGELFF
NA,TRBJ2-1,TRBD1,TRBV30,13,TGTGCCTGGAGGGGACAGAATTACAATGAGCAGTTCTTC,CAWRGQNYNEQFF
NA,TRBJ2-6,NA,TRBV4-1,16,TGCGCCAGCAGCCACCCCGGGAACTCTGGGGCCAACGTCCTGACTTTC,CASSHPGNSGANVLTF
NA,TRBJ2-1,TRBD2,TRBV10-1,12,TGCGCCGCCGGGACTATGAACAATGAGCAGTTCTTC,CAAGTMNNEQFF
NA,TRBJ2-7,NA,TRBV27,15,TGTGCCAGCAGTTGTTCCCTCATCCTAGACTACGAGCAGTACTTC,CASSCSLILDYEQYF
NA,TRBJ2-3,TRBD2,TRBV7-8,15,TGTGCCAGCAGCTTAGTCCTAGCGGGAGGGGATACGCAGTATTTT,CASSLVLAGGDTQYF
NA,TRBJ2-5,NA,TRBV7-2,15,TGTGCCAGCAGCTCGACGAGGGCGGGGTCTGAGACCCAGTACTTC,CASSSTRAGSETQYF
few,TRBJ2-5,TRBD2,TRBV5-8,15,TGTGCCAGCAGCTTGGGTCTAGCGGGGGGAGAGACCCAGTACTTC,CASSLGLAGGETQYF
few,TRBJ1-2,NA,TRBV7-8,13,TGTGCCAGCAGCCTCCTGGACAGCTATGGCTACACCTTC,CASSLLDSYGYTF
NA,TRBJ1-3,NA,TRBV29-1,16,TGCAGCGTTGAAGATAGTGGGGGCGCACCGAGGAACACCATATATTTT,CSVEDSGGAPRNTIYF
NA,TRBJ2-3,TRBD2,TRBV10-2,18,TGCGCCAGCAGCCCCGGGACTAGCGGGAGTCCCCCCACAGATACGCAGTATTTT,CASSPGTSGSPPTDTQYF
NA,TRBJ2-3,NA,TRBV11-2,16,TGTGCCAGCACTAGCCGTGGGGGCGAAAGCACAGATACGCAGTATTTT,CASTSRGGESTDTQYF
once,TRBJ2-7,NA,TRBV19,15,TGTGCCAGTAGTATAGGGGGAGCGGTAGCCTACGAGCAGTACTTC,CASSIGGAVAYEQYF
NA,TRBJ2-1,TRBD2,TRBV27,21,TGTGCCAGCAGTCCGCGGTCGAGGGGAGGGACTAGCGGATTCTCCTACAATGAGCAGTTCTTC,CASSPRSRGGTSGFSYNEQFF
NA,TRBJ1-4,TRBD1,TRBV9,14,TGTGCCAGCAGCCTGGGACAGTCTAATGAAAAACTGTTTTTT,CASSLGQSNEKLFF
NA,TRBJ2-5,TRBD2,TRBV19,16,TGTGCCAGTAGTATGCCGACTAGCGGGGGGAGGGAGACCCAGTACTTC,CASSMPTSGGRETQYF
NA,TRBJ2-5,TRBD1,TRBV5-1,13,TGCGCCAGCAGTTATGACAGGGGGGAGACCCAGTACTTC,CASSYDRGETQYF
few,TRBJ2-7,TRBD2,TRBV7-9,14,TGTGCCAGCAGCTTCGGGGGGGCTTCCTACGAGCAGTACTTC,CASSFGGASYEQYF
NA,TRBJ2-7,NA,TRBV5-4,13,TGTGCCAGCAACCCACCCGGGGTGAATACAGGGAACTTC,CASNPPGVNTGNF
NA,TRBJ2-5,TRBD2,TRBV5-1,15,TGCGCCAGCAGCTTGACTAGCGGGGTTCAAGAGACCCAGTACTTC,CASSLTSGVQETQYF